What follows are 24 T cell receptor beta chains derived from one specimen sequenced in a study of T cells after yellow fever vaccination. TCRdb redid the calling of the 5' RACE reads with MiXCR, one entry per CDR3 protein. The table includes around 230,000 distinct CDR3 sequences, less than 7.5% detected once. The source was CD4+ T cells sorted from PBMCs, collected on the day of the yellow fever booster vaccination. The receptor source for this set is a man aged 25-40 years who received the YFV17D yellow fever vaccine.

This chain links TRBV18 with TRBJ2-3; TRBD2 matches 7 bases. V shed 6 bases and J 2 bases; nucleotides not matched to a gene: 2. This CDR3 has 13 residues. The V gene's germline CDR1 is KGHSH and CDR2 LQKENI. Here the CDR3 DNA reads TGTGCCAGCTCCCAGCGGGACACAGATACGCAGTATTTT. It specifies CASSQRDTDTQYF.

The chain joins TRBV27 to TRBJ2-1; 7 positions match TRBD2. This CDR3 spans 14 amino acids. CDR1 is MNHEY, CDR2 SMNVEV, per germline (reference sequence). CDR3 nucleotide sequence: TGTGTTACCTTCGGGGGGAGCGGCTACAATGAGCAGTTCTTC. This translates into CVTFGGSGYNEQFF.

V gene TRBV5-1 combines with J gene TRBJ2-1; TRBD1 matches at 10 bases. V lost 2 bases to trimming and J lost 10 bases; unmatched junction nucleotides: 12. The CDR3 has 16 amino acids. Germline CDR1 SGHRS, CDR2 YFSETQ. The DNA for the CDR3 is TGCGCCAGCAGCTTCAGACAGGGGGCGGTAGGATGGGAGCAGTTCTTC. It encodes CASSFRQGAVGWEQFF.

This clonotype was recorded at least ten times. The chain joins TRBV7-8 to TRBJ2-1, with a weak D call TRBD1 (5 bases). V was trimmed by 5 bases and J by 4 bases, leaving 12 bases between them. From germline, CDR1 is SGHVS and CDR2 FQNEAQ. The CDR3 covers 14 residues. The CDR3 loop is CASSPPTVYNEQFF. For the CDR3, the DNA is TGTGCCAGCAGCCCCCCGACAGTTTACAATGAGCAGTTCTTC.

This clonotype was counted many times. J is TRBJ2-1 and V is TRBV7-6; 8 nucleotides agree with TRBD2. This CDR3 spans 16 amino acids. Germline trimming cut 2 bases from V and 4 bases from J; bases unmatched to any gene: 7. Germline assignment: CDR1 SGHVS and CDR2 FNYEAQ. CDR3 amino acids: CASSLMAGGRYNEQFF. The CDR3 coding sequence is TGTGCCAGCAGCTTAATGGCGGGAGGTAGATACAATGAGCAGTTCTTC.

This clonotype was recorded at least ten times. This rearrangement joins TRBV7-8 to TRBJ2-6; D not certain. Germline values: CDR1 SGHVS, CDR2 FQNEAQ. This CDR3 contains 19 residues. Deletions cut 1 base from V and 0 bases from J, with 16 bases between. This chain's CDR3 is CASSLGGITAASGANVLTF. CDR3 bases: TGTGCCAGCAGCTTAGGTGGTATTACAGCTGCCTCTGGGGCCAACGTCCTGACTTTC.

This clonotype was found many times. V usage is TRBV12-3 or TRBV12-4 and J usage is TRBJ2-3; TRBD2 agrees at 7 bases. CDR3 length equals 15 residues. The J segment lost 6 bases and the V segment lost 6 bases, leaving 12 bases of the junction unmatched. CDR3 DNA sequence: TGTGCCAGCAGCCACCCTCCGGGGGGAACCGATACGCAGTATTTT. It translates to CASSHPPGGTDTQYF.

This clonotype was picked up many times. The chain couples TRBV5-1 to TRBJ1-5; no firm D call. Germline CDR1 reads SGHRS; CDR2 reads YFSETQ. The CDR3 has 13 amino acids. The V gene lost 1 base and the J gene lost 5 bases, with 7 bases spanning the gap. In nucleotides, the CDR3 is TGCGCCAGCAGCTTGTTCCCAGATCAGCCCCAGCATTTT. Encoded protein: CASSLFPDQPQHF.

The chain employs TRBV20-1 and TRBJ1-1, with TRBD1 as a possible D gene (6 bases). In germline, CDR1 is DFQATT, CDR2 SNEGSKA (reference sequence). This CDR3 has 14 amino acids. Trimming removed 0 bases at V and 10 bases at J, with 18 bases between. The CDR3 DNA follows: TGCAGTGCTAGAGATTTTCGGGGGCACGGAGGAGCTTTCTTT. Translating gives CSARDFRGHGGAFF.

This clonotype has more than one count but fewer than ten. This may come from a read error, since a much larger clone is one base off. The V call is TRBV20-1, the J call TRBJ2-2, with D tentatively TRBD1 or TRBD2 (5 bases each). CDR1 and CDR2 (germline): DFQATT, SNEGSKA (reference sequence). This CDR3 comprises 17 residues. The CDR3: CCASSPLGRGDTGELFF. For the CDR3, the DNA is TGCTGTGCTAGTTCCCCCCTTGGTAGGGGAGACACCGGGGAGCTGTTTTTT.

At least ten counts were recorded for this clonotype. The chain uses TRBV7-2 and TRBJ2-7; D is uncertain. V was trimmed by 1 base and J by 6 bases, leaving 13 bases between them. Germline CDR1 is SGHTA and CDR2 is FQGNSA. The CDR3 consists of 14 residues. CDR3: CASSLEPRAFEQYF. CDR3 DNA: TGTGCCAGCAGCTTAGAACCCAGAGCCTTCGAGCAGTACTTC. Supplemented by reference TRBV7-2 and TRBJ2-7, the full variable domain reads GAGVSQSPSNKVTEKGKDVELRCDPISGHTALYWYRQSLGQGLEFLIYFQGNSAPDKSGLPSDRFSAERTGGSVSTLTIQRTQQEDSAVYLCASSLEPRAFEQYFGPGTRLTVT.

V usage is TRBV3-1 and J usage is TRBJ1-5; the D is unclear. The CDR3 has 15 residues. V lost 3 bases to trimming and J lost 0 bases, with 9 bases between them. Germline lookup yields CDR1 LGHDT and CDR2 YNNKEL (reference sequence). CDR3 loop: CASSHGLYSNQPQHF. The DNA for the CDR3 is TGTGCCAGCAGCCACGGACTCTATAGCAATCAGCCCCAGCATTTT.

The sample holds a few counts of this clonotype. The V call is TRBV4-3, the J call TRBJ2-3; D is possibly TRBD2 (6 bases). The CDR3 runs to 17 residues. Germline CDR1 and CDR2: LGHNA and YSLEER. V lost 0 bases to trimming and J lost 7 bases, with 20 bases between them. The CDR3 nucleotides read TGCGCCAGCAGCCAAGAGAAGACGGCGGGACCCCTCTATACGCAGTATTTT. Its protein is CASSQEKTAGPLYTQYF.

This clonotype was picked up a small number of times. This sequence joins TRBV20-1 and TRBJ2-4, with 9 bases aligning to TRBD1. This CDR3 region has 13 residues. Germline CDR1 DFQATT, CDR2 SNEGSKA (reference sequence). V dropped 5 bases and J dropped 4; count of bases not matched to a gene: 3. The CDR3: CSADGTGKNIQYF. The CDR3 nucleotides read TGCAGTGCTGATGGGACAGGGAAAAACATTCAGTACTTC.

This clonotype showed up many times. This chain links TRBV20-1 with TRBJ1-1; 7 bases are shared with TRBD1. Looked up from germline, CDR1 is DFQATT and CDR2 is SNEGSKA (reference sequence). There are 14 residues in the CDR3. Trimming took 2 bases from V and 1 from J; bases not matched to a gene: 4. For the CDR3, the DNA is TGCAGTGCTAGATCCGGGACAGAGAACACTGAAGCTTTCTTT. Translation: CSARSGTENTEAFF.

Regarding this clonotype: A read error may account for a junction end that differs from germline. The V gene is TRBV20-1, the J gene TRBJ2-7, with 11 bases fitting TRBD2. The CDR3 sequence is 15 residues long. Germline V gene lookup returns CDR1 DFQATT and CDR2 SNEGSKA (reference sequence). The CDR3 bases are TGCATTGCTAGGTCCCTACTAGCGGGAGTGGACGAGCAGTACTTC. Its translation is CIARSLLAGVDEQYF.

This clonotype has just a few counts. The gene calls are TRBV9 and TRBJ2-7; D is perhaps TRBD1 (5 bases). Trimming removed 0 bases from V and 3 bases from J, with 7 bases in between. This CDR3 has 13 residues. CDR1 SGDLS and CDR2 YYNGEE come from the germline V gene. The CDR3 DNA reads TGTGCCAGCAGCGTAGCTCAGGGCTACGAGCAGTACTTC. Residues: CASSVAQGYEQYF.

This clonotype was seen many times. V is TRBV7-9 and J is TRBJ2-1; tentative D call: TRBD2 (5 bases). Trimming took off 8 bases at V and 5 bases at J, with 13 bases between the two ends. Germline-derived CDR1 and CDR2 are SEHNR and FQNEAQ (reference sequence). This CDR3 contains 13 residues. For the CDR3, the DNA is TGTGCCAGCGGCCAGCGGAATGACAATGAGCAGTTCTTC. Translating gives CASGQRNDNEQFF.

This clonotype was counted at least ten times. The rearrangement links TRBV7-2 to TRBJ2-1; weak D call: TRBD2 (6 bases). This CDR3 has 14 amino acids. V gave up 5 bases and J gave up 4 bases, with 12 bases separating them. The germline gives CDR1 SGHTA, CDR2 FQGNSA. CDR3 protein: CASSPRDGYNEQFF. CDR3 coding DNA: TGTGCCAGCAGCCCGCGGGACGGTTACAATGAGCAGTTCTTC.

The chain uses TRBV6-6 and TRBJ2-5; D possibly uses TRBD1 or TRBD2 (6 bases each). The germline gives CDR1 MNHNY, CDR2 SVGAGI (reference sequence). CDR3 length equals 12 residues. Trimming shortened V by 8 bases and J by 5 bases, and 12 bases separated the two germline ends. CDR3 region: CASQRGGETQYF. CDR3 nucleotides: TGTGCCAGCCAGCGAGGGGGGGAGACCCAGTACTTC.

Many counts were recorded for this clonotype. DNA of the CDR3: TGTGCCACGCATCAGGGCGCCGGCTATGGCTACACCTTC. Translated: CATHQGAGYGYTF. The rearrangement links TRBV19 to TRBJ1-2; weak D call: TRBD1 (5 bases). Germline V CDR1 and CDR2: LNHDA, SQIVND (reference sequence). The CDR3 spans 13 residues. With 10 bases removed from V and 4 bases from J, the gap between germline ends came to 16 bases.

This clonotype was recorded at least ten times. The CDR3 bases are TGTGCCAGCAGTCTTGTGGGTCGTGGCTACACCTTC. Translated: CASSLVGRGYTF. The J gene is TRBJ1-2, the V gene TRBV7-9; the D is unclear. This CDR3 contains 12 residues. V lost 6 bases and J lost 7, with 12 bases in between. Germline CDR1 and CDR2: SEHNR and FQNEAQ (reference sequence).

The V and J genes are TRBV6-5 and TRBJ1-1, with 7 bases aligning to TRBD1. V lost 5 bases to trimming and J lost 2 bases; unmatched junction nucleotides: 5. CDR1 and CDR2 (germline): MNHEY, SVGAGI. The CDR3 has 14 residues. The CDR3 is CASSRQGINTEAFF. CDR3 nucleotide sequence: TGTGCCAGCAGTCGACAGGGTATAAACACTGAAGCTTTCTTT.

This clonotype was seen many times. This chain links TRBV5-1 with TRBJ2-1; tentative D call: TRBD1 (6 bases). The CDR3 has 15 residues. V lost 0 bases, J lost 8 bases, and 15 bases lay in between. The V gene's germline CDR1 is SGHRS and CDR2 YFSETQ. CDR3: CASSLGQGRGDEQFF. CDR3 bases: TGCGCCAGCAGCTTGGGGCAGGGGCGAGGCGATGAGCAGTTCTTC.